The source of this T cell receptor (beta chain) is a study of response to subunit inactivated influenza vaccine. Study results and caveats: Every seasonal influenza vaccination brings in few new T cells, the authors suggested.

Concerning this clonotype itself: What it recognizes is unknown.

V was pared by 4 bases and J by 0 bases, with 19 bases between. Germline values: CDR1 SGHAT, CDR2 FQNNGV. This CDR3 has 19 amino acids. TCRdb called the RT-PCR reads again in MiXCR, with one record for every CDR3 protein. The table has some 500,000 distinct CDR3 sequences, about 15% seen once. The V and J genes are TRBV11-2 and TRBJ1-6; D not certain. Sequenced here: CD4+ T cells sorted from PBMCs, sampled around 2 years after vaccination. The receptor was derived from a man between 45 and 75 years old who received an inactivated influenza vaccine. The CDR3 loop reads CASSSSPGIRSSYNSPLHF. In DNA form, the CDR3 reads TGTGCCAGCAGCTCAAGCCCCGGGATCCGGAGCTCCTATAATTCACCCCTCCACTTT.